These 29 T cell receptor beta chains share one sample of origin, sequenced in a study of cytomegalovirus exposure and HLA in healthy donors. The PCR had 60 Vbeta and 13 Jbeta primers. This table comes from immunoSEQ multiplex PCR, and its TCRdb copy is limited to in-frame clones, with some not included. The sample yields nearly 110,000 clones, roughly 80% seen once. Sequenced input: PBMCs. The receptors were gathered from a young man in good health and CMV-seronegative.

The V and J genes are TRBV9 and TRBJ1-5, with D perhaps matching TRBD1 (6 bases). V lost 0 bases and J 0 bases, leaving 19 bases between the germline ends. There are 19 residues in the CDR3. Germline loops: CDR1 SGDLS, CDR2 YYNGEE. The CDR3 bases are TGTGCCAGCAGCGTAGGTGGGGCGGACAGCAGGATTAGCAATCAGCCCCAGCATTTT. Its protein is CASSVGGADSRISNQPQHF. Complete variable domain (other parts from reference TRBV9 and TRBJ1-5): DSGVTQTPKHLITATGQRVTLRCSPRSGDLSVYWYQQSLDQGLQFLIQYYNGEERAKGNILERFSAQQFPDLHSELNLSSLELGDSALYFCASSVGGADSRISNQPQHFGDGTRLSIL.

The chain couples TRBV4-1 to TRBJ2-1, with TRBD2 matching 13 bases. V lost 0 bases and J lost 3; bases outside the gene matches: 14. The germline V gene encodes CDR1 MGHRA and CDR2 YSYEKL. The CDR3 length is 21 residues. Here the CDR3 DNA reads TGCGCCAGCAGCCAAGATGAGGGACTAGCGGGACAAGTAAACTACTACAATGAGCAGTTCTTC. Its protein product is CASSQDEGLAGQVNYYNEQFF.

In this sample, this clone turned up once. The rearrangement joins TRBV5-1 to TRBJ2-5; 8 bases fit TRBD2. The J call is in doubt because the DNA end fits TRBJ2-7 better. This CDR3 comprises 13 residues. Germline CDR1 SGHRS, CDR2 YFSETQ. The CDR3 nucleotides are TGCGCCAGCAGCTTTGGGACTAGATACGAGCAGTACTTC. Translated: CASSFGTRYEQYF.

This chain joins TRBV5-1 and TRBJ2-2; 8 bases match TRBD2. CDR1 is SGHRS, CDR2 YFSETQ, per germline. The CDR3 is 16 amino acids. Trimming cost V 4 bases and J 2 bases; bases outside gene matches: 7. The DNA for the CDR3 is TGCGCCAGCAGCGGGCGGAGCGGGAGCAACACCGGGGAGCTGTTTTTT. As protein: CASSGRSGSNTGELFF.

This clone was counted a few times. This chain connects TRBV11-3 to TRBJ2-7; D unclear. Trimming stripped 1 base from V and 0 bases from J, with 4 bases between. The CDR3 is 13 amino acids. Per the germline V gene, CDR1 is SGHNT and CDR2 is YENEEA. The CDR3: CASSLALSYEQYF. The CDR3 bases are TGTGCCAGCAGCTTAGCACTCTCCTACGAGCAGTACTTC.

The rearrangement uses TRBV6-6 and TRBJ1-1; possibly TRBD1 for D (6 bases). This CDR3 contains 14 residues. With 0 bases removed from V and 4 bases from J, the gap between germline ends came to 9 bases. Germline CDR1 and CDR2: MNHNY and SVGAGI (reference sequence). CDR3 in amino acids: CASSYSGGPTEAFF. CDR3 DNA: TGTGCCAGCAGTTACTCGGGGGGGCCCACTGAAGCTTTCTTT.

A note on this clone: The missing conserved phenylalanine or tryptophan at the end of this CDR3 makes a read error likely. No DNA is shown, since the ends of the CDR3 on it are uncertain; the CDR3 is the one TCRdb lists. V gene TRBV1 combines with J gene TRBJ1-4. TRBV1 is termed a pseudogene. The CDR3 adds up to 16 amino acids, both ends counted. CDR3: CTSSLSVGATNEKLFV.

The chain carries TRBV6-4 and TRBJ1-1, with 7 bases fitting TRBD1. The V segment lost 4 bases and the J segment 1 base; nucleotides outside the gene matches: 6. The CDR3 has 15 residues. Germline assignment: CDR1 MRHNA and CDR2 SNTAGT. The chain's CDR3 is CASSAAQGPNTEAFF. The DNA for the CDR3 is TGTGCCAGCAGTGCCGCACAGGGGCCGAACACTGAAGCTTTCTTT.

The V call is TRBV11-2, the J call TRBJ2-5, with a weak D call TRBD2 (5 bases). The V and J ends lost 7 bases and 1 base respectively, with 13 bases between them. The CDR3 covers 14 residues. The germline V gene encodes CDR1 SGHAT and CDR2 FQNNGV. The CDR3 DNA reads as TGTGCCAGCAAGCTTCAGCGGTCCCAAGAGACCCAGTACTTC. Translation gives CASKLQRSQETQYF. The full variable domain, rest sourced from reference TRBV11-2 and TRBJ2-5, is EAGVAQSPRYKIIEKRQSVAFWCNPISGHATLYWYQQILGQGPKLLIQFQNNGVVDDSQLPKDRFSAERLKGVDSTLKIQPAKLEDSAVYLCASKLQRSQETQYFGPGTRLLVL.

The V call is TRBV7-3, the J call TRBJ2-2; 8 nucleotides agree with TRBD1. The CDR3 has 16 amino acids. The V gene's germline CDR1 is SGHTA and CDR2 FQGTGA. Trimming at V came to 5 bases and at J to 5 bases, leaving 10 bases not matched to a gene. The CDR3 region has the DNA TGTGCCAGCAGCCCGACCCAGGGGGCAGGTACCGGGGAGCTGTTTTTT. Translation gives CASSPTQGAGTGELFF.

The chain combines TRBV28 with TRBJ2-7, with D possibly matching TRBD2 (5 bases). Germline V CDR1 and CDR2: MDHEN, SYDVKM. CDR3 length: 13 residues. Trimming removed 5 bases from V and 7 bases from J, with 15 bases in between. The CDR3 is CASSPHRPGEQYF. The CDR3 bases are TGTGCCAGCAGTCCACACAGACCGGGGGAGCAGTACTTC.

CDR3 amino acids: CASSDSGGSGEQYF. CDR3 bases: TGTGCCAGCAGTGATAGCGGGGGCTCCGGCGAGCAGTACTTC. The rearrangement links TRBV25-1 to TRBJ2-7; 9 bases fit TRBD2. V trimming: 3 bases; J trimming: 6 bases; junction bases outside the gene matches: 6. The CDR3 is 14 residues long. Germline V lookup: CDR1 MGHDK, CDR2 SYGVNS.

This clone was seen only a few times. The J gene is TRBJ1-1, the V gene TRBV6-1; weak D call: TRBD1 (6 bases). V dropped 7 bases and J dropped 1 base, with 10 bases sitting between them. The CDR3 is 13 residues long. Germline V gives CDR1 MNHNS, CDR2 SASEGT. CDR3 bases: TGTGCCAGCACCCGACAGGAGAACACTGAAGCTTTCTTT. Amino acids: CASTRQENTEAFF.

The chain is built from TRBV10-1 and TRBJ2-5, with a possible D match to TRBD1 (5 bases). From germline, CDR1 is WNHNN and CDR2 SYGVQD (reference sequence). V gave up 0 bases and J gave up 4 bases, with 12 bases separating them. This CDR3 spans 15 amino acids. The CDR3 here is CASSESDSLGETQYF. The CDR3 nucleotides read TGCGCCAGCAGTGAGTCCGACAGTCTGGGAGAGACCCAGTACTTC.

J is TRBJ2-7 and V is TRBV10-1; D is ambiguous. The CDR3 runs 11 residues. V gave up 3 bases and J gave up 3 bases, with 3 bases separating them. CDR1 WNHNN and CDR2 SYGVQD come from the germline V gene (reference sequence). DNA for the CDR3: TGCGCCAGCAGTGACAGCTACGAGCAGTACTTC. This gives the protein CASSDSYEQYF.

The chain carries TRBV5-4 and TRBJ1-2; D not resolved. From germline, CDR1 is SGHNT and CDR2 YYREEE (reference sequence). The CDR3 extends over 13 amino acids. The V end was cut by 0 bases, the J end by 4 bases, with 7 bases between. CDR3 in amino acids: CASSLDRSYGYTF. The CDR3 DNA reads TGTGCCAGCAGCTTGGACCGTAGCTATGGCTACACCTTC.

The chain recombines TRBV15 with TRBJ1-4; TRBD1 matches at 8 bases. The length of the CDR3 is 15 residues. Germline loops: CDR1 LNHNV, CDR2 YYDKDF (reference sequence). The trim removed 5 bases at V and 5 bases at J, leaving 7 bases unmatched. The CDR3 DNA sequence: TGTGCCACCAGCGCACAGACAGGGGTGAATGAAAAACTGTTTTTT. Protein product: CATSAQTGVNEKLFF.

The gene calls are TRBV10-3 and TRBJ2-3; D remains ambiguous. This CDR3 contains 14 residues. The germline V gene encodes CDR1 ENHRY and CDR2 SYGVKD. V gave up 3 bases and J gave up 7 bases, with 14 bases separating them. The CDR3 region has the DNA TGTGCCATCAGTGAAAAAGAGCAGACTCATACGCAGTATTTT. It encodes CAISEKEQTHTQYF.

J is TRBJ1-2 and V is TRBV29-1; D not certain. V shed 7 bases and J shed 4 bases, with 10 bases lying between them. CDR3 size: 11 residues. CDR1 is SQVTM and CDR2 is ANQGSEA in the germline V gene. The CDR3, as DNA: TGCAGCGAGGGAGGATCCTATGGCTACACCTTC. Amino acid sequence: CSEGGSYGYTF. The full variable domain, its missing parts supplied by reference TRBV29-1 and TRBJ1-2, is SAVISQKPSRDICQRGTSLTIQCQVDSQVTMMFWYRQQPGQSLTLIATANQGSEATYESGFVIDKFPISRPNLTFSTLTVSNMSPEDSSIYLCSEGGSYGYTFGSGTRLTVV.

The table lists this clone with a count of one. The chain has TRBV6-1 and TRBJ1-1; no clear D gene. The V and J ends lost 3 bases and 1 base respectively, with 12 bases between them. Germline assignment: CDR1 MNHNS and CDR2 SASEGT. CDR3 length: 15 residues. The CDR3 sequence is CASSEIRIQNTEAFF. CDR3 nucleotides: TGTGCCAGCAGTGAGATCAGAATTCAGAACACTGAAGCTTTCTTT.

The chain is built from TRBV6-4 and TRBJ2-1, with D maybe TRBD2 (6 bases). In germline, CDR1 is MRHNA, CDR2 SNTAGT. This CDR3 has 13 amino acids. Deletions cut 3 bases from V and 10 bases from J, with 13 bases between. The CDR3 is CASSESSETEQFF. The CDR3 DNA reads TGTGCCAGCAGTGAGTCTAGCGAGACCGAGCAGTTCTTC.

The chain couples TRBV27 to TRBJ2-7; TRBD1 might be the D (5 bases). Germline values: CDR1 MNHEY, CDR2 SMNVEV (reference sequence). The CDR3 is made up of 12 amino acids. With 8 bases removed from V and 0 bases from J, the gap between germline ends came to 8 bases. CDR3 sequence (DNA): TGTGCCAGCGGTGACAGCTCCTACGAGCAGTACTTC. It is translated as CASGDSSYEQYF.

This chain joins TRBV29-1 and TRBJ2-1, with 10 bases matching TRBD2. The length of the CDR3 is 15 residues. Germline assignment: CDR1 SQVTM and CDR2 ANQGSEA. J gave up 3 bases and V 1 base, and 3 bases lay outside the gene matches. CDR3 amino acids: CSVEVLAGGYNEQFF. The CDR3, as DNA: TGCAGCGTTGAAGTTTTAGCGGGAGGCTACAATGAGCAGTTCTTC.

The genes are TRBV6-1 and TRBJ2-1, with 7 nucleotides matching TRBD2. Germline assignment: CDR1 MNHNS and CDR2 SASEGT. The J segment lost 7 bases and the V segment lost 6 bases, leaving 3 bases of the junction unmatched. CDR3 length equals 12 residues. The CDR3 coding sequence is TGTGCCAGCAGGTACGGGGGGAATGAGCAGTTCTTC. Translation gives CASRYGGNEQFF.

V usage is TRBV1 and J usage is TRBJ2-3; the listed D gene, TRBD2, was not tested against the DNA. TRBV1 is designated a pseudogene. The CDR3 is 17 residues long. CDR3: CTSSQVASSPRTDTQYF. CDR3 nucleotides: TGCACCAGCAGCCAAGTTGCCTCTAGCCCCCGCACAGATACGCAGTATTTT.

The gene calls are TRBV9 and TRBJ1-3, with unresolved D. The V gene's germline CDR1 is SGDLS and CDR2 YYNGEE. The V and J ends lost 3 bases and 0 bases respectively, with 10 bases between them. This CDR3 contains 15 residues. The CDR3 reads CASSGSGSSGNTIYF. CDR3 bases: TGTGCCAGCAGCGGTTCCGGTTCCTCTGGAAACACCATATATTTT. Supplemented by reference TRBV9 and TRBJ1-3, the full variable domain reads DSGVTQTPKHLITATGQRVTLRCSPRSGDLSVYWYQQSLDQGLQFLIQYYNGEERAKGNILERFSAQQFPDLHSELNLSSLELGDSALYFCASSGSGSSGNTIYFGEGSWLTVV.

The table lists this clone with a few counts. The chain couples TRBV5-6 to TRBJ1-2; D is unclear. The CDR3 sequence is 14 residues long. V gave up 1 base and J gave up 1 base, with 8 bases separating them. The V gene's germline CDR1 is SGHDT and CDR2 YYEEEE. CDR3 nucleotides: TGTGCCAGCAGCTTGTCCATGTTTAACTATGGCTACACCTTC. Translated: CASSLSMFNYGYTF.

The rearrangement links TRBV18 to TRBJ2-7; TRBD1 agrees at 8 bases. V shed 5 bases, J shed 5 bases, and the junction held 5 bases outside the gene matches. This CDR3 region has 13 residues. Germline values: CDR1 KGHSH, CDR2 LQKENI. The CDR3 region is CASSSGQGNEQYF. CDR3 nucleotides: TGTGCCAGCTCATCCGGACAGGGCAACGAGCAGTACTTC.

The chain carries TRBV7-2 and TRBJ1-5; D gene unclear. From germline, CDR1 is SGHTA and CDR2 FQGNSA. The CDR3 covers 18 residues. V lost 5 bases and J lost 3, with 23 bases in between. CDR3 protein: CASSPPPGLGGFNQPQHF. The CDR3 bases are TGTGCCAGCAGCCCCCCGCCGGGCCTCGGAGGATTCAATCAGCCCCAGCATTTT.